This T cell receptor beta chain stems from a study of blood T cell repertoires in COVID-19 (dated by TCRdb to 2018 to 2021). About the investigation overall: Samples covering the acute and convalescent phases of COVID-19 were provided by collaborators in the United States, Italy and Spain. The prospective study material was composed of cDNA or gDNA derived from T cells, B-cell-depleted T cells, or PBMCs. The dataset comprised deeply sampled blood TCRbeta repertoires from subjects exposed to, actively infected with, or recovered from COVID-19. The repertoires were released in a freely available public database intended as a resource for research on the immune response to SARS-CoV-2. The samples were drawn from the first 160 participants of the ongoing ImmuneRACE study and from 950 to 1,500 subjects provided by 6 global collaborators. A de-identified subject ID, COVID-19 status, age in years and sex were almost always included in the sample metadata. HLA class I and class II types, where available, came from metadata supplied by the sample provider rather than from assay-based typing. The paper's findings and limits, for the study overall: The quantity of clinical and demographic metadata differed by source and by participant and was supplied without curation.

Each collaborating institution followed its own protocols to collect whole blood in K2EDTA tubes. For TCRbeta analysis, collaborators shipped samples as frozen whole blood, isolated PBMCs, or DNA extracted from either of those sample types. CDR1 and CDR2, per the germline V gene, are SGDLS and YYNGEE. V trim: 4 bases; J trim: 4 bases; unmatched bases: 6. The cysteine opens and the phenylalanine closes a CDR3 of 15 amino acids. Only the CDR3 DNA is retained, 45 bases long and in frame from the first base. TCRbeta CDR3 regions were amplified from genomic DNA by means of the immunoSEQ Assay, a bias-controlled multiplex PCR. The study's own analysis went as follows. The number of nucleated cells in each sample was estimated from the amplification of reference gene primers within the assay. To quantify the absolute abundance of each unique TCRbeta CDR3 rearrangement, sequence reads were collapsed and filtered. For each sample, productive Simpson clonality was calculated as the square root of Simpson's diversity index over productive rearrangements. In TCRdb, the immuneACCESS table is reduced to in-frame sequences with V and J assigned. These tables do not hold every clone; where another copy was compared, an unresolved V gene accounts for under half, and the others remain unexplained. Clone size and V and J calls were adopted from that table, with D and trimming inferred from the DNA. A total of 73,000 or so clones appear in this sample, more than 90% of them only once. The top ten clonotypes cover around 13% of the sample.

In the case of this clone: Its antigen has not been determined. No base qualities exist here, and no much larger clone lies one base off it.

The receptor was isolated from a human donor with active COVID-19. The donor label of this sample is uncertain. The V and J segments used are TRBV9 and TRBJ1-4; 8 central bases correspond to TRBD1. The sample taken for sequencing was peripheral blood. The nucleotides are TGTGCCAGCAGCCCCGGACAGGGACGTAATGAAAAACTGTTTTTT. This codes for CASSPGQGRNEKLFF.